A selection of T cell receptor beta chains follows, all from one sample in a study of CD8 T cells in ankylosing spondylitis. TCRdb re-analysed the 5' RACE reads in MiXCR, keeping a single row per CDR3 protein. The repertoire consists of some 250,000 distinct CDR3 sequences, with 20% to 30% occurring once and the leading ten covering 0.6% to 0.75%. The specimen was blood, either unsorted or a sorted T cell fraction (not recorded which). These TCRs come from a male donor with ankylosing spondylitis or in good health (not recorded which). The CDR3 runs from the conserved cysteine through the conserved F or W. D genes are given only for firm matches. Part of the rows lack a size; the others show once, few, many or a class for expanded clones.

CDR3nt,CDR3aa,d_gene,abundance,v_gene,j_gene
TGCAGTGCTTACGCGGGACGCCTGACCGGGGAGCTGTTTTTT,CSAYAGRLTGELFF,-,-,TRBV20-1,TRBJ2-2
TGTGCCAGCACGGAGTTGAGCAACCAAGAGACCCAGTACTTC,CASTELSNQETQYF,-,-,TRBV2,TRBJ2-5
TGTGCCAGCAGACCACAGGGGGCGGGCAATCAGCCCCAGCATTTT,CASRPQGAGNQPQHF,-,-,TRBV21-1,TRBJ1-5
TGCAGCGTTTTTTCAGTCCAAGAGACCCAGTACTTC,CSVFSVQETQYF,-,many,TRBV29-1,TRBJ2-5
TGCAGTGCTAGAGGGCATCGACAGGGAATAGATACGCAGTATTTT,CSARGHRQGIDTQYF,TRBD1,many,TRBV20-1,TRBJ2-3
TGCAGTGCTAGTGTCGGAAACACCATATATTTT,CSASVGNTIYF,-,many,TRBV20-1,TRBJ1-3
TGTGCCACCAGTGGAACTATGGGAACAGATACGCAGTATTTT,CATSGTMGTDTQYF,-,-,TRBV24-1,TRBJ2-3
TGTGCCATCAGAGAACTAGGGGAAACAGATACGCAGTATTTT,CAIRELGETDTQYF,-,few,TRBV10-3,TRBJ2-3
TGCAGCGTTGAAGGGGGAGGGACCGAGCAGTACTTC,CSVEGGGTEQYF,TRBD2,-,TRBV29-1,TRBJ2-7
TGTGCCAGCAGTCCCCTCCGGGTCCCATCGGGGGGCTACACCTTC,CASSPLRVPSGGYTF,-,many,TRBV12-3/TRBV12-4,TRBJ1-2
TGCGCCAGCAGCTTCGAGGGACGGATAAGGACCTACAATGAGCAGTTCTTC,CASSFEGRIRTYNEQFF,-,once,TRBV5-1,TRBJ2-1
TGCAGTGTATTACGGGACGGATACACAGATACGCAGTATTTT,CSVLRDGYTDTQYF,-,few,TRBV20-1,TRBJ2-3
TGCAGTGCTTTTTCGGGACAGGACTATGGCTACACCTTC,CSAFSGQDYGYTF,TRBD1,few,TRBV20-1,TRBJ1-2
TGTGCCAGCAGTTACGAGGGGACCTATGGCTACACCTTC,CASSYEGTYGYTF,-,-,TRBV6-6,TRBJ1-2
TGTGCCAGCAGCTTATTCCTCGGTCCGAACACCGGGGAGCTGTTTTTT,CASSLFLGPNTGELFF,-,-,TRBV11-2,TRBJ2-2
TGTGCCAGCAGCCCGGGGGTGGCCTTCGAGCAGTACTTC,CASSPGVAFEQYF,-,few,TRBV7-2,TRBJ2-7
TGTGCCAGCATCCGACCGGGACAGGGTCGGGGAACTGAAGCTTTCTTT,CASIRPGQGRGTEAFF,TRBD1,-,TRBV6-4,TRBJ1-1
TGCGCCAGCAGCTTGGGGGGGCTGGTGGACGAGCAGTACTTC,CASSLGGLVDEQYF,-,-,TRBV5-1,TRBJ2-7
TGCAGTGCACAGGACAGGGCGGTGTATGGCTACACCTTC,CSAQDRAVYGYTF,TRBD1,few,TRBV20-1,TRBJ1-2
TGTGCCAGCAGTATGGAGGGGGCTTACGAGCAGTACTTC,CASSMEGAYEQYF,-,-,TRBV6-1,TRBJ2-7
TGCAGTGCCGTGCGAGGGGGGGGCTTTACGGAGACCCAGTACTTC,CSAVRGGGFTETQYF,-,-,TRBV20-1,TRBJ2-5
TGTGCCAGCAGTTACAGTAGCAATCAGCCCCAGCATTTT,CASSYSSNQPQHF,-,many,TRBV6-6,TRBJ1-5
TGTGCCAGCAGTTTATTCGGGGGACAGGGTGGTGGCTACACCTTC,CASSLFGGQGGGYTF,TRBD1,many,TRBV12-3/TRBV12-4,TRBJ1-2
TGTGCCAGCAGCAAAACCTCTCGGGGGGGCTCTGGGGCCAACGTCCTGACTTTC,CASSKTSRGGSGANVLTF,TRBD2,many,TRBV9,TRBJ2-6
TGCGCCAGCAGCCAGGGACAGGGGATTCGAACAGCCGGGGAGCTGTTTTTT,CASSQGQGIRTAGELFF,TRBD1,many,TRBV4-1,TRBJ2-2
TGTGCCAGCAGCCAGGCAGGGACTAGCGGACTGAAGTATTTT,CASSQAGTSGLKYF,TRBD2,-,TRBV4-2,TRBJ2-3
TGTGCCAGCAGCCCCACGACGGGGAACGAAAAACTGTTTTTT,CASSPTTGNEKLFF,-,many,TRBV11-2,TRBJ1-4
TGCAGTGCTAGAGTTCCGGGACACTTCCAAGAGACCCAGTACTTC,CSARVPGHFQETQYF,-,few,TRBV20-1,TRBJ2-5
TGTGCCAGCAGTTCCCGTCGGGGAGGGGCCTACAATGAGCAGTTCTTC,CASSSRRGGAYNEQFF,TRBD2,few,TRBV6-5,TRBJ2-1
TGTGCCATCAGCCCGACGGGGTTGGGGACTGAAGCTTTCTTT,CAISPTGLGTEAFF,-,-,TRBV10-3,TRBJ1-1
TGTGCCAGCAGTATGGGACGAGAGAATTCACCCCTCCACTTT,CASSMGRENSPLHF,-,few,TRBV12-3/TRBV12-4,TRBJ1-6
TGCGCCAGCAGCTGGACCTTGACAGGGGGAGGATACGAGCAGTACTTC,CASSWTLTGGGYEQYF,TRBD1,-,TRBV5-1,TRBJ2-7
TGCGCCAGCAGCCAGCGTGCGGCAGATACGCAGTATTTT,CASSQRAADTQYF,-,many,TRBV4-1,TRBJ2-3
TGCAGTGCTGGATCTAGCGGGGGCACAGATACGCAGTATTTT,CSAGSSGGTDTQYF,TRBD2,few,TRBV20-1,TRBJ2-3
TGTGCCAGCAGCCCCTTACTCCGCGGATACGAGCAGTACTTC,CASSPLLRGYEQYF,-,-,TRBV12-3/TRBV12-4,TRBJ2-7